The subject of this entry is one T cell receptor (beta chain). This specimen belongs to a study of blood T cell repertoires in COVID-19. Germline CDR1 SGHRS, CDR2 YFSETQ. The ends lost 3 bases at V and 2 bases at J; junction bases unmatched: 11. The length of the CDR3 is 17 residues. Sequencing used immunoSEQ multiplex PCR; TCRdb keeps in-frame clones, though not all of them. The profile shows some 150,000 clones, approximately 80% of them singletons. The TCR comes from a woman aged 40 to 50 with active or convalescent COVID-19. Input material: peripheral blood. This chain connects TRBV5-1 to TRBJ2-1, with TRBD2 matching over 7 bases. The CDR3 protein is CASSSPERDRAYNEQFF. In DNA, the CDR3 is TGCGCCAGCAGCTCTCCTGAGCGGGATAGAGCCTACAATGAGCAGTTCTTC. Supplemented by reference TRBV5-1 and TRBJ2-1, the full variable domain reads KAGVTQTPRYLIKTRGQQVTLSCSPISGHRSVSWYQQTPGQGLQFLFEYFSETQRNKGNFPGRFSGRQFSNSRSEMNVSTLELGDSALYLCASSSPERDRAYNEQFFGPGTRLTVL.